The T cell receptor beta chain described here comes from a study of T cells in Graves' hyperthyroidism and ophthalmopathy. Overall study: Initial diagnosis, before any treatment, was when peripheral blood was collected. Overall study findings and caveats: Blood shared most expanded thyroid clonotypes above 0.001. The model forecast ophthalmopathy, anticipating it by a median approximately 6.2 months before onset.

About this clonotype: As yet, its antigen is unknown.

This CDR3 has 19 residues. The V and J ends lost 4 bases and 0 bases, in that order; junction bases with no gene match: 13. Germline V CDR1 and CDR2: SGHTA, FQGNSA. RNA transcripts yielded amplified TCR beta CDR3 regions. Using the HTBI primer set, a first-round RT-PCR was run on the TCR CDR3. TCRdb reprocessed the multiplex PCR reads via MiXCR and lists one record per CDR3 protein. The table lists a few hundred thousand distinct CDR3 sequences, approximately 15% of them singletons. The receptor comes from a woman between 18 and 30 years old with Graves' hyperthyroidism that later progressed to Graves' ophthalmopathy. Material for sequencing was blood. The chain is built from TRBV7-2 and TRBJ1-3; TRBD1 aligns across 9 bases. The CDR3 protein is CASSSPPGTGPSSGNTIYF. CDR3 coding DNA: TGTGCCAGCAGCTCACCCCCAGGGACAGGGCCGAGCTCTGGAAACACCATATATTTT.